The 3 T cell receptor beta chains reported below all come from one sample, sequenced in a study of CD8 T cells in Susac syndrome. Random hexamers were used to reverse transcribe the RNA input (about 0.5 to 1 ug). One entry per CDR3 protein, called by TCRdb with MiXCR from the immunoSEQ multiplex PCR reads. Of around 270,000 distinct CDR3 sequences listed, about 88% are singletons. The sequenced sample was CD8+ T cells from PBMCs. These receptors were taken from a human donor with multiple sclerosis.

The rearrangement joins TRBV29-1 to TRBJ2-7; D remains ambiguous. This CDR3 is built from 12 residues. The V gene's germline CDR1 is SQVTM and CDR2 ANQGSEA. V lost 7 bases and J lost 2, with 12 bases in between. CDR3 residues: CSGTVSAYEQYF. CDR3 sequence (DNA): TGCAGCGGGACCGTGTCAGCCTACGAGCAGTACTTC.

The J gene is TRBJ2-3, the V gene TRBV7-2; D possibly corresponds to TRBD2 (6 bases). The CDR3 runs 18 residues. CDR1 and CDR2 from the germline V gene are SGHTA and FQGNSA. Trimming took off 3 bases at V and 4 bases at J, with 23 bases between the two ends. The CDR3 coding sequence is TGTGCCAGCAGCTTCCCCGTCGGAGGGGCGGGACGGCCAGATACGCAGTATTTT. It yields the protein CASSFPVGGAGRPDTQYF. Full variable domain (missing parts from reference TRBV7-2 and TRBJ2-3): GAGVSQSPSNKVTEKGKDVELRCDPISGHTALYWYRQSLGQGLEFLIYFQGNSAPDKSGLPSDRFSAERTGGSVSTLTIQRTQQEDSAVYLCASSFPVGGAGRPDTQYFGPGTRLTVL.

This clonotype was picked up a small number of times. This sequence joins TRBV27 and TRBJ2-1, with TRBD2 matching 11 bases. CDR3 length: 16 amino acids. The germline V gene encodes CDR1 MNHEY and CDR2 SMNVEV (reference sequence). Trimming took 4 bases from V and 4 from J; bases not matched to a gene: 6. The CDR3 sequence is CASSSGTSGVYNEQFF. The CDR3 DNA follows: TGTGCCAGCAGTTCGGGGACTAGCGGAGTTTACAATGAGCAGTTCTTC.